The 2 T cell receptor beta chains reported below all come from one sample, sequenced in a study of OX40 agonist ivuxolimab in advanced cancers. Method: immunoSEQ multiplex PCR; TCRdb's copy keeps in-frame clones and lacks some. The sample has about 26,000 clones, almost 90% seen once. The sequenced sample was CD4+ or CD8+ T cells sorted from blood, obtained in a trial of the OX40 agonist ivuxolimab. The source of these receptors is an adult with an advanced solid tumor such as melanoma, head and neck, liver or kidney cancer.

V usage is TRBV27 and J usage is TRBJ1-2; 12 bases are shared with TRBD1. There are 14 residues in the CDR3. Germline loops: CDR1 MNHEY, CDR2 SMNVEV (reference sequence). The V and J ends lost 6 bases and 6 bases, in that order; junction bases with no gene match: 5. The CDR3 DNA follows: TGTGCCAGCAGCTTCGGGACAGGGGGCGATGGCTACACCTTC. Encoded protein: CASSFGTGGDGYTF.

This clone was seen only a few times. V gene TRBV6-1 combines with J gene TRBJ1-5; perhaps TRBD1 as D (5 bases). Trimming took 1 base from V and 1 from J, leaving 8 bases between them. This CDR3 contains 15 residues. CDR1 is MNHNS, CDR2 SASEGT, per germline. The CDR3 nucleotides read TGTGCCAGCAGTGAAGTCCAGGGAAGCAATCAGCCCCAGCATTTT. Amino acids: CASSEVQGSNQPQHF.